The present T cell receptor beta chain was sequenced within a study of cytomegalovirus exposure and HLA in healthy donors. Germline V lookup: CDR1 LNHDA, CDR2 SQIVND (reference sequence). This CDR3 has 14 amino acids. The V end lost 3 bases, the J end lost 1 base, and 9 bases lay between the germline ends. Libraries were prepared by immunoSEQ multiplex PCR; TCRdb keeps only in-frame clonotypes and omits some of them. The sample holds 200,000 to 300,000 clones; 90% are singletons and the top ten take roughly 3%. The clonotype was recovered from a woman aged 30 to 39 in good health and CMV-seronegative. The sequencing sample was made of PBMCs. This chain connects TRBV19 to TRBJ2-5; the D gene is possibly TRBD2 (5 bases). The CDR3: CASSMGGPQETQYF. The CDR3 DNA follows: TGTGCCAGTAGTATGGGCGGGCCCCAAGAGACCCAGTACTTC. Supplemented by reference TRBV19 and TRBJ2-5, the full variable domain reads DGGITQSPKYLFRKEGQNVTLSCEQNLNHDAMYWYRQDPGQGLRLIYYSQIVNDFQKGDIAEGYSVSREKKESFPLTVTSAQKNPTAFYLCASSMGGPQETQYFGPGTRLLVL.